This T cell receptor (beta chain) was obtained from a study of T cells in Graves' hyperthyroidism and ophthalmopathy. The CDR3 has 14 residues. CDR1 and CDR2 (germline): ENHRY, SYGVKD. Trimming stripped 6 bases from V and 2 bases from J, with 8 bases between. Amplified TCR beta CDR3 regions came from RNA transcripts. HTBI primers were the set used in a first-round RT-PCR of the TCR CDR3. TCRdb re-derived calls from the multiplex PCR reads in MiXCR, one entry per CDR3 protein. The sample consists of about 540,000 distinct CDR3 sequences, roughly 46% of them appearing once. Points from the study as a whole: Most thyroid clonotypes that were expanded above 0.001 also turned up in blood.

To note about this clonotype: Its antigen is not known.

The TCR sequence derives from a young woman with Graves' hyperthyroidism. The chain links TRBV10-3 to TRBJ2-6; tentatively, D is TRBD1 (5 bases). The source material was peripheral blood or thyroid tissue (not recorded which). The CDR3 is CAIRSTAGANVLTF. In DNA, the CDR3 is TGTGCCATCAGATCGACAGCTGGGGCCAACGTCCTGACTTTC.